The entry below describes one TCR beta chain. There is no known antigen for this receptor. Per-base qualities were not stored, and no clone one base away is much larger. The sample is drawn from a study of cytomegalovirus exposure and HLA in healthy donors (TCRdb year 2017). Looking at the study overall: According to a later analysis, the roughly 120 validation repertoires were produced on the same platform as the 680 or so repertoires of the first cohort. The study was designed to test whether signatures of past pathogen exposure could be identified by cataloging public T cell receptors. In addition to the first cohort of 666 subjects, a separate validation cohort of approximately 120 different subjects was used. To predict cytomegalovirus infection status, the study combined high-throughput TCR immunosequencing, statistical association of individual TCRs with disease status, and machine learning.

Libraries were constructed by the immunoSEQ multiplex PCR assay. The original methods were these. To diagnose cytomegalovirus status from the catalog of TCR beta chain sequences, a statistical classification framework was built. Here the immuneACCESS table is served through TCRdb, limited to in-frame sequences with V and J called. Missing clones are a known gap in these copies; in checked studies unresolved V genes cover under half, and the rest lacks a known reason. V and J calls plus clone size are reproduced from that table; the DNA served to infer D and trimming. This sample lists about 120,000 clones; over 85% were detected once. Of the sample, approximately 2% is held by the ten largest clones. The donors were included in the validation cohort of 100 to 150 subjects, a group kept apart from the roughly 610-subject first cohort. As encoded in the germline V gene (reference sequence), CDR1 is MNHEY while CDR2 is SMNVEV. The CDR3 covers 13 residues, taking in both the cysteine and the phenylalanine. Only CDR3 DNA is held: 39 bases, read in frame from base 1. The junction carries 10 bases between V and J, which are trimmed by 5 bases and 3 bases respectively.

What the work shows at the level of the full study, not this receptor alone: In both the original and validation cohorts, the classifier was reported to diagnose cytomegalovirus status with high specificity and sensitivity. Across donors, most TCR sequences were observed very rarely, whereas some public TCRs were present in many individuals. A few of the identified cytomegalovirus-associated TCR beta chains were confirmed in vitro to be specific for cytomegalovirus antigens. All 120 or so repertoires were used to score co-occurrence in the validation cohort in a later analysis, because that analysis had no HLA typing for the cohort. The authors suggested that the approach could potentially be generalized to other disease states and immunological phenotypes. In a later analysis, TCRs clustered in the first cohort were found to also tend to co-occur in the 120 or so validation repertoires, with about 93% of cluster scores above 0. In the study, around 160 TCR beta chains were listed as associated with cytomegalovirus.

The TCR sequence derives from a woman in her late teens or twenties in good health and CMV-seronegative. The sequencing input was PBMCs. Rearrangement joined TRBV27 to TRBJ1-1; there is no confident call for the D gene. In nucleotide form, the sequence is TGTGCCAGCAGTGTGACTTTGGACACTGAAGCTTTCTTT. Its product reads: CASSVTLDTEAFF.